The present T cell receptor (beta chain) was sequenced within a study of CD8 T cells in ankylosing spondylitis (dated by TCRdb to about 2017). Notes on the research overall: T cell receptor beta repertoires were profiled in healthy donors and ankylosing spondylitis patients so that disease-linked TCR variants could be found. The full study cohort comprised roughly 24 ankylosing spondylitis patients and roughly 110 healthy donors. Peripheral blood samples were taken, and synovial fluid was additionally collected from ankylosing spondylitis patients.

Including the terminal cysteine and phenylalanine, the CDR3 comprises 18 residues. The retained sequence is limited to the CDR3, 54 bases, with the frame set at the first base. The germline V gene provides CDR1 KGHDR and CDR2 SFDVKD. For this chain, trimming is 2 bases at the V end and 1 base at the J end, and the number of junction bases without a gene match is 9. Instrument on record: Illumina HiSeq 2500. Quantitative 5'-RACE with molecular barcodes was the method used to prepare the TCR beta libraries. On the authors' methods: To identify disease-linked TCR variants, a new computational method was used, one built on a probabilistic model of VDJ rearrangement. The public reads were reprocessed in TCRdb via fastp at Q25 and MiXCR, keeping in-frame beta chains. Each CDR3 protein gets just one entry, which takes the most common genes and DNA from the rows behind it. V and J calls and clone size were set by TCRdb, not the authors. The sample table records tens of thousands of distinct CDR3 sequences; about 9% of these occur just once. The ten largest account for about 30% of the sample.

This clonotype was recorded many times. Its antigen target is currently unknown. It has no much larger one-base neighbor in the sample; base qualities were not kept. Overall study results and their limits: In peripheral blood, the disease-linked clones were found at relatively low frequencies and had a CD8+ phenotype. A TCR beta motif of several highly homologous amino acid variants appeared characteristic of blood from ankylosing spondylitis patients. Some TCR beta motif variants had previously been reported in synovial fluid and blood of reactive arthritis patients, which suggested common disease-initiation mechanisms. Significant enrichment of the disease-linked clones was reported in matched synovial fluid samples from ankylosing spondylitis patients.

The V and J segments used are TRBV24-1 and TRBJ2-7; 11 bases in the junction line up with TRBD2. The sequence derives from a male donor with ankylosing spondylitis. The sample consisted of blood, either unsorted or a sorted T cell fraction (not recorded which). The bases read TGTGCCACCAGTGATTCGAGGACTAGCGGGTTTTTATCCTACGAGCAGTACTTC. Its protein reads: CATSDSRTSGFLSYEQYF.